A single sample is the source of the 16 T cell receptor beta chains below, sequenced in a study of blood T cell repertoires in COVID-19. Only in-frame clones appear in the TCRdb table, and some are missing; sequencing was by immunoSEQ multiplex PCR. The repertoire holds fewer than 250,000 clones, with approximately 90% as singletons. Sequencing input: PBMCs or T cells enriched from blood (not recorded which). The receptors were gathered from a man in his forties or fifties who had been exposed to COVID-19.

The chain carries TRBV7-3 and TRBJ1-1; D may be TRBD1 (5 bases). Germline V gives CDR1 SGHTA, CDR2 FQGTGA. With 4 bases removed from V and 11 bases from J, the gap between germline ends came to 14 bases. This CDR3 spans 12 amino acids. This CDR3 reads CASSSSRGGAFF. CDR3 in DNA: TGTGCCAGCAGCTCAAGCCGCGGGGGGGCTTTCTTT.

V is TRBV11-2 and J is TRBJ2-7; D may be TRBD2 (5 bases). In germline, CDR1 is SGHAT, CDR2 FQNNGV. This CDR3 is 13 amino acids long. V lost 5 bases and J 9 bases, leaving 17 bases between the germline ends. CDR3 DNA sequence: TGTGCCAGCAGCATACGGGGTACTACGAGGCAGTACTTC. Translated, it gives CASSIRGTTRQYF. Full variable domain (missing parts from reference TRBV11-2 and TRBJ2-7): EAGVAQSPRYKIIEKRQSVAFWCNPISGHATLYWYQQILGQGPKLLIQFQNNGVVDDSQLPKDRFSAERLKGVDSTLKIQPAKLEDSAVYLCASSIRGTTRQYFGPGTRLTVT.

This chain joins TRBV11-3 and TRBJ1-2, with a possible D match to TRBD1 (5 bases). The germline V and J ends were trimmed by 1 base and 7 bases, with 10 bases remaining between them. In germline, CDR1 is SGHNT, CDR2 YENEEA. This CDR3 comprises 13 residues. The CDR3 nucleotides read TGTGCCAGCAGCTTAGTATCAGGGCTTGGCTACACCTTC. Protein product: CASSLVSGLGYTF.

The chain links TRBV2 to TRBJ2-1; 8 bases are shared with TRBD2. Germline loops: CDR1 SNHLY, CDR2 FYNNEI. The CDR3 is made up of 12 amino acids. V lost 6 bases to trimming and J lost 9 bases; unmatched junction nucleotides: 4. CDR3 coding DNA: TGTGCCAGCAGAATCAGCGGGGGTGAGCAGTTCTTC. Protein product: CASRISGGEQFF.

The CDR3 is CASTHTDTQYF. The CDR3 nucleotides are TGTGCCAGCACCCACACAGATACGCAGTATTTT. The V call is TRBV6-6, the J call TRBJ2-3, with D uncertain. This CDR3 is built from 11 residues. Germline CDR1 reads MNHNY; CDR2 reads SVGAGI (reference sequence). Trimming took 7 bases from V and 2 from J, leaving 4 bases between them.

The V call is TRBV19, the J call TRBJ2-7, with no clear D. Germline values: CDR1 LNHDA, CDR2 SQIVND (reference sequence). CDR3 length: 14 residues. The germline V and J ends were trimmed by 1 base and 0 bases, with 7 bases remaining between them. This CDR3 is CASSIVGNSYEQYF. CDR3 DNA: TGTGCCAGTAGTATAGTGGGCAACTCCTACGAGCAGTACTTC.

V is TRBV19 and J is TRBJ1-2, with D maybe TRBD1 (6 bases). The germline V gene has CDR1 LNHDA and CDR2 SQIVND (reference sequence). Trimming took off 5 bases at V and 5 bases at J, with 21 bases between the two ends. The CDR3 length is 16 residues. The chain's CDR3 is CASSAQGTHPTYGYTF. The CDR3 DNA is TGTGCCAGTAGTGCACAGGGAACCCACCCCACTTATGGCTACACCTTC. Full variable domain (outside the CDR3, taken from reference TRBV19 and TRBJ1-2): DGGITQSPKYLFRKEGQNVTLSCEQNLNHDAMYWYRQDPGQGLRLIYYSQIVNDFQKGDIAEGYSVSREKKESFPLTVTSAQKNPTAFYLCASSAQGTHPTYGYTFGSGTRLTVV.

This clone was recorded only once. Here the CDR3 reads CASSPMTGGNQPQHF. The CDR3 coding sequence is TGTGCCAGCTCGCCGATGACAGGCGGCAATCAGCCCCAGCATTTT. J is TRBJ1-5 and V is TRBV18; D possibly corresponds to TRBD1 (6 bases). The germline V gene encodes CDR1 KGHSH and CDR2 LQKENI. V was shortened by 6 bases and J by 2 bases, with 14 bases between the two germline ends. This CDR3 comprises 15 residues.

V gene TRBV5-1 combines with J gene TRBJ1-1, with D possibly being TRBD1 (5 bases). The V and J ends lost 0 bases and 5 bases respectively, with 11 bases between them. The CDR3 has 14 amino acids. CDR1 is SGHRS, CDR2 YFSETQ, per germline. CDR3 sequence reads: CASSLVLGETEAFF. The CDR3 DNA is TGCGCCAGCAGCTTGGTGTTAGGGGAAACTGAAGCTTTCTTT.

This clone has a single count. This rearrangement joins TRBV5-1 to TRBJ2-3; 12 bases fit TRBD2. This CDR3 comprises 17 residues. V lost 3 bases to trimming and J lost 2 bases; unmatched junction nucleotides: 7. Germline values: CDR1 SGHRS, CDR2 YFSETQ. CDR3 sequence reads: CASSSHGLAGYTDTQYF. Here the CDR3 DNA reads TGCGCCAGCAGCTCGCACGGACTAGCGGGATACACAGATACGCAGTATTTT.

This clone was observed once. The CDR3 protein is CASSSRGDTQYF. CDR3 DNA sequence: TGTGCCAGCAGCAGTAGAGGTGATACGCAGTATTTT. V and J are TRBV9 and TRBJ2-3; D uncertain. Germline loops: CDR1 SGDLS, CDR2 YYNGEE. The germline V and J ends were trimmed by 4 bases and 6 bases, with 9 bases remaining between them. The CDR3 contains 12 residues. Full variable domain (missing parts from reference TRBV9 and TRBJ2-3): DSGVTQTPKHLITATGQRVTLRCSPRSGDLSVYWYQQSLDQGLQFLIQYYNGEERAKGNILERFSAQQFPDLHSELNLSSLELGDSALYFCASSSRGDTQYFGPGTRLTVL.

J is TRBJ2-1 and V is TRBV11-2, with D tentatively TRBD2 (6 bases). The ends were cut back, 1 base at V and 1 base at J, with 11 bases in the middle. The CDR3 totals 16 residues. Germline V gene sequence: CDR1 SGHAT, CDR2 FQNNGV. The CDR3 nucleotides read TGTGCCAGCAGCTTAGCTTATGGGGGGTCCTACAATGAGCAGTTCTTC. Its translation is CASSLAYGGSYNEQFF.

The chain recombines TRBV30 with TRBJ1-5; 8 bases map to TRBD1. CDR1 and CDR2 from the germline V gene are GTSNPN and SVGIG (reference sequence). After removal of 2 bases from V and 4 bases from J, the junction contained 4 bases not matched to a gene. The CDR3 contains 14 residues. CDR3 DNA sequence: TGTGCCTGGAGTTGGACAGGGATGAATCAGCCCCAGCATTTT. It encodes CAWSWTGMNQPQHF. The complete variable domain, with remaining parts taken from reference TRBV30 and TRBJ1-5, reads SQTIHQWPATLVQPVGSPLSLECTVEGTSNPNLYWYRQAAGRGLQLLFYSVGIGQISSEVPQNLSASRPQDRQFILSSKKLLLSDSGFYLCAWSWTGMNQPQHFGDGTRLSIL.

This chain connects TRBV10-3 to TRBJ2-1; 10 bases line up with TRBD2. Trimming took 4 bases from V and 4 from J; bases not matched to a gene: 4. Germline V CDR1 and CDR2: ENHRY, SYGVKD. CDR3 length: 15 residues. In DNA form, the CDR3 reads TGTGCCATCAGTGTAGGACTAGCGGAATACAATGAGCAGTTCTTC. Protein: CAISVGLAEYNEQFF.

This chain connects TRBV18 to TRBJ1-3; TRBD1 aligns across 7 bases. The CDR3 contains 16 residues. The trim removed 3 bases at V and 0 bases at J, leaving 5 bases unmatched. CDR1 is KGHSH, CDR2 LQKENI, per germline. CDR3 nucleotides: TGTGCCAGCTCACCGGGACAGCCTTTCTCTGGAAACACCATATATTTT. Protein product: CASSPGQPFSGNTIYF. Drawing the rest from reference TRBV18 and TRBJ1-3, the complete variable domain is NAGVMQNPRHLVRRRGQEARLRCSPMKGHSHVYWYRQLPEEGLKFMVYLQKENIIDESGMPKERFSAEFPKEGPSILRIQQVVRGDSAAYFCASSPGQPFSGNTIYFGEGSWLTVV.

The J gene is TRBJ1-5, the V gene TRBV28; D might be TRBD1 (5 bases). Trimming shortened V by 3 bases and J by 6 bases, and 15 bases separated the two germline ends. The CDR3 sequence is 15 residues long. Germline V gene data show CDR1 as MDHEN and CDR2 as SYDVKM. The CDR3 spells CASSLGQGRGQPQHF. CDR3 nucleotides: TGTGCCAGCAGTTTGGGCCAGGGAAGAGGTCAGCCCCAGCATTTT.